This T cell receptor beta chain was identified during a study of cytomegalovirus exposure and HLA in healthy donors (dated by TCRdb to about 2017). Regarding the complete study: An earlier analysis of roughly 570 of the donors reported 250 to 350 Gb of sequence data and about 120 million unique TCR beta sequences obtained from about 170 million T cells. Rather than drawing on any new phenotypic data, the later analysis identified candidate immune exposures from TCR beta sequences and the way those sequences occurred across donors. Class I and class II HLA loci were covered by the typing at four-digit resolution. An earlier analysis of around 640 of the donors used high-throughput TCR beta sequencing to judge whether each TCR beta V gene segment behaved as functional or pseudogenic. Alongside the repertoire data, information on donor age, sex, ethnicity and CMV serostatus was compiled. Roughly 300 gigabases of sequencing data and approximately 80 million unique TCR sequences were included in an early release covering several hundred HLA-typed donors. All discovery cohort repertoires had been generated using a single sequencing platform. The number of donors typed differed by locus, with roughly 620-640 for A, B, C, DRB1 and DQB1, about 500 for DQA1, approximately 580 for DPA1, and some 440 for DPB1. To study patterns of TCR occurrence, a later analysis re-analyzed previously published TCR beta repertoires from hundreds of donors and added high-resolution HLA genotyping. The study used immunosequencing to profile the T cell repertoires of under 700 subjects and linked those repertoires to cytomegalovirus serostatus. A separate validation cohort of more than 100 different subjects was used in addition to the 666-subject first cohort. High-throughput TCR immunosequencing, statistical association of individual TCRs with disease status, and machine learning were combined to predict cytomegalovirus infection status. A later genetic analysis took genome-wide SNP genotypes for 398 of the 666 donors and used that subset as a discovery cohort. The aim of the study was to test whether cataloging public T cell receptors could identify signatures of past pathogen exposure. Among the roughly 400 genotyped donors, approximately 82% belonged to the genetic ancestry cluster associated with self-reported Caucasian donors. About five DR-DQ haplotypes were treated as single units for association and clustering because of strong linkage in the cohort. Among roughly 370 genotyped donors of the cohort, an average of around 240,000 unique TCR beta nucleotide sequences were sequenced per donor, 15% to 20% of them non-productive.

The cohort consisted of 666 healthy bone marrow donors. At the time of sampling, all cohort members were nominally healthy, though unrecorded immune exposures were likely present. The donor tested CMV seronegative, placing the donor among the 350 or so seronegative members of the cohort. Every donor gave a peripheral blood sample, and the peripheral blood mononuclear cells from that sample were used for TCR beta sequencing. Genomic DNA extraction from the blood cell samples was performed with the Qiagen DNeasy Blood Extraction Kit. The paper as a whole reports these results and caveats: Because HLA typing was unavailable for some donors at each locus, only the typed subset was used in association tests. A cluster of highly shared sequence variants was judged likely to represent a technical artifact of the sequencing pipeline. Assigning TCR associations to individual alleles was difficult when HLA alleles, especially DR and DQ, strongly co-occurred. At a false discovery rate of 0.05, a later analysis linked around 17,000 TCR beta sequences to specific HLA alleles. The classifier was reported to diagnose cytomegalovirus status with high specificity and sensitivity in both the original cohort and the validation cohort. A later analysis found that TCR association rates varied across HLA loci, with DRB1 alleles showing the most associated TCRs and HLA-C alleles the fewest. Correlated functional status among segregating V segments might reflect linkage disequilibrium, but an unknown experimental factor could not be ruled out. The presence/absence analyses assumed that sequencing depth was roughly uniform across donors, and that assumption may not be true. A few of the identified cytomegalovirus-associated TCR beta chains were confirmed in vitro to be specific for cytomegalovirus antigens. A further reported finding was that TCR beta sequences accurately predicted the HLA-A and HLA-B alleles for most subjects in the first cohort. The cohort was sequenced for TCR beta chains only, and without alpha or paired-chain data the features that could be detected were limited. An association between a missense DCLRE1C variant and V-gene and J-gene trimming of TCR beta chains was found in a later genetic analysis and replicated in an independent cohort. Across donors, most TCR sequences were observed very rarely, whereas some public TCRs were present in many individuals. According to the authors, the approach could potentially be generalized to other disease states and immunological phenotypes. A total of 150 or so TCR beta chains were listed by the study as associated with cytomegalovirus. Because the 87-base-pair reads could not distinguish some IMGT-functional V segments, including TRBV6-2 and TRBV6-3, those segments were excluded. A later analysis found that HLA-associated TCR beta chains were more clonally expanded and had lower generation probabilities than equally common non-associated chains. In an earlier analysis of approximately 590 of the donors, most TCR beta V segments appeared in productive rearrangements about 87% or about 30% of the time, broadly matching IMGT annotations. Several of the top co-occurrence clusters appeared to be linked to parvovirus B19, influenza, CMV and Epstein-Barr virus, according to a later analysis. According to a later genetic analysis, donors in an Asian-associated ancestry cluster had fewer N-insertions in productive TCRs than the approximately 710-donor mean. Because counts were too low, about 18 rarely observed V segments, including chromosome 9 orphons, were left out of the earlier analysis of 500 to 750 of the donors. Most CMV-associated TCR beta chains appeared to be HLA-restricted in a later analysis, and the HLA associations seemed to be driven largely by CMV exposure. The only immune exposure information available for the cohort was CMV serostatus.

Spanning cysteine to phenylalanine, the CDR3 consists of 14 amino acids. Just CDR3 DNA is preserved here, 42 bases in frame from base 1. The junction shows trimming of 4 bases on V and 4 bases on J, plus 12 bases between the germline ends. CDR1 and CDR2 are read off the germline V gene (reference sequence) as SGHNT and YYREEE. A few counts support this clone. No antigen is known for it. Base-call qualities are not available, and no considerably larger clone is one nucleotide away. Libraries came from the immunoSEQ multiplex PCR assay. For the multiplex PCR, a mixture combining 60 forward primers for TCR Vbeta segments and 13 reverse primers for TCR Jbeta segments was used. The CDR3 region of rearranged TCR beta genes was amplified from genomic DNA by a multiplex PCR assay. On the Illumina HiSeq System, the amplified TCR beta libraries were sequenced as 87-base-pair reads. The authors' analysis ran thus. Across the 700 or so repertoires, a later analysis counted 80 million or so unique TCR beta chains, 9 million to 14 million of which were shared by at least two donors. A nearest-neighbor algorithm error-corrected the raw reads and collapsed the reads into unique sequences, merging closely related sequences to remove PCR and sequencing errors. Alignment of CDR3 sequences to IMGT reference sequences was used to assign V, D and J gene segments. Each retained sequence needed at least a six-nucleotide match to both a V gene segment and a J gene segment. Rearrangements were called productive when the CDR3 lacked stop codons and stayed in frame with V and J; all others were non-productive. CDR3 was defined by IMGT convention, running from the second conserved V-encoded cysteine to the conserved J-encoded phenylalanine. The earlier analysis of roughly 590 of the donors excluded sequences that lacked an unambiguous match to a single V gene segment. In an earlier analysis of some 590 of the donors, a V segment was called functional when productive rearrangements were above 56.7%, and segregating when the standard deviation between donors exceeded 5%. A statistical classification framework was built to diagnose cytomegalovirus status from the catalog of TCR beta chain sequences. In a later analysis, TCR nucleotide sequences were compared against IMGT/GENE-DB human TR gene sequences so that V and J genes could be assigned. In a later analysis, CDR3 sequences and most-parsimonious VDJ recombination scenarios were assigned using the TCRdist pipeline. In a later analysis, each TCR beta chain was defined by its CDR3 amino acid sequence together with its V-gene family, and reads lacking a unique V-gene family were excluded. To address suspected cross-contamination and a sequencing artifact, a later analysis removed around 590 highly shared, low-generation-probability nucleotide sequences. For each public chain, a later analysis derived a clonal expansion index from normalized ranks of inferred template counts within each repertoire. In a later analysis, generation probabilities were computed with a VDJ recombination model fitted to out-of-frame rearrangements, and the resulting probabilities were checked against IGoR. In a later analysis, hypergeometric tests were used to score TCR-TCR, TCR-HLA and TCR-CMV co-occurrence, with a repertoire-size bias correction applied to TCR pairs. False discovery rates were estimated in a later analysis by permuting HLA or CMV assignments 20 times. A later analysis grouped co-occurring TCRs with DBSCAN, adding TCRdist sequence similarity when clustering within HLA-allele-positive subsets. Co-occurrence clustering excluded repertoires with fewer than 30,000 or more than 120,000 public chains, plus five with anomalous nucleotide sharing. TCRdb obtained this table from immuneACCESS and retained in-frame rearrangements with V and J assigned. These tables miss some clones; where compared with another copy, unresolved V genes account for less than half of the shortfall, and the remainder is unexplained. The V and J calls and clone size are taken from that table; D and trimming were inferred from the DNA. For this sample the table gives under 130,000 clones, of which around 65% were detected only once. The ten largest clones capture about 3.5% of the sample.

The sequence came from a woman aged 45 to 65 in good health and CMV-seronegative. The specimen sequenced was PBMCs. The chain was built from TRBV5-4 and TRBJ1-3; the D segment could be TRBD1, given 5 matching bases. The CDR3 protein sequence reads: CASSPGTNGNTIYF. The DNA sequence is as follows: TGTGCCAGCAGCCCCGGGACTAACGGAAACACCATATATTTT.